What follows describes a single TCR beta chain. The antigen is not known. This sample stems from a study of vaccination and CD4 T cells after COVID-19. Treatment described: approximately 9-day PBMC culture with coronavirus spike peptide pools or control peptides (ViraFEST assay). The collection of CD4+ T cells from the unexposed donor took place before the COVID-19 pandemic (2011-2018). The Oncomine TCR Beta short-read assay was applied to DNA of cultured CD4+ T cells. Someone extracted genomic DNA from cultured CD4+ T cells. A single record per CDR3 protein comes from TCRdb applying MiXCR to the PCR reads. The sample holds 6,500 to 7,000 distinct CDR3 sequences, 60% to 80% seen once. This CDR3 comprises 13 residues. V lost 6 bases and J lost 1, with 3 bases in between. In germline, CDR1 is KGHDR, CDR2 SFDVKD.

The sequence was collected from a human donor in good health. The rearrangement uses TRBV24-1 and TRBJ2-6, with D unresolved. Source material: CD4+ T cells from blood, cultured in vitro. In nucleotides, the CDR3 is TGTGCCACCAGTCTATCTGGGGCCAACGTCCTGACTTTC. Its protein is CATSLSGANVLTF.